The next 32 T cell receptor beta chains were all read from a single sample in a study of post-analysis software for immune sequencing data. Findings and caveats of the study: Several TRBV segments were more frequent in patients than controls; TRBV5-6, TRBV5-1 and TRBV20-1 belonged to this group.

Unique molecular identifiers were built into the TCR beta cDNA libraries. MiXCR was run by TCRdb on the PCR reads, yielding one entry per CDR3 protein. The top ten hold roughly 4.9% of the sample, which has around 710,000 distinct CDR3 sequences, under 60% seen once. These receptors' targets are unknown. Sequences were obtained from blood. These receptors all come from a girl between 5 and 17 years old with multiple sclerosis.

The V gene is TRBV5-1, the J gene TRBJ1-1; TRBD1 matches at 7 bases. The germline V gene encodes CDR1 SGHRS and CDR2 YFSETQ. V was pared by 0 bases and J by 11 bases, with 22 bases of the junction left unmatched. The CDR3 is 18 residues long. The CDR3 region is CASSLGVGGTGAPEGAFF. DNA of the CDR3: TGCGCCAGCAGCTTGGGAGTTGGTGGAACAGGGGCCCCCGAGGGGGCTTTCTTT.

The rearrangement joins TRBV29-1 to TRBJ2-3; D perhaps matches TRBD1 (5 bases). V was cut by 0 bases and J by 3 bases, with 13 bases left in between. CDR1 and CDR2 from the germline V gene are SQVTM and ANQGSEA. This CDR3 has 15 amino acids. CDR3 sequence: CSVEDDSRATDTQYF. The CDR3 DNA follows: TGCAGCGTTGAAGATGATAGCAGGGCGACAGATACGCAGTATTTT.

This chain joins TRBV12-3 or TRBV12-4 and TRBJ2-1; 7 bases align to TRBD2. The CDR3 totals 16 residues. J lost 8 bases, V lost 5 bases, and 15 bases had no gene match. The CDR3 bases are TGTGCCAGCAGTCCGCCGGGGAGCGGGGTCTGGGATGAGCAGTTCTTC. It translates to CASSPPGSGVWDEQFF.

The chain recombines TRBV6-6 with TRBJ2-5; D possibly uses TRBD1 or TRBD2 (5 bases each). V lost 2 bases and J 1 base, leaving 11 bases between the germline ends. The V gene's germline CDR1 is MNHNY and CDR2 SVGAGI (reference sequence). CDR3 length equals 15 residues. DNA for the CDR3: TGTGCCAGCAGTTACGCTGGGACGGCCCAAGAGACCCAGTACTTC. Translated, it gives CASSYAGTAQETQYF.

This chain uses TRBV4-2 with TRBJ2-1; possibly TRBD2 for D (7 bases). Deletions cut 0 bases from V and 9 bases from J, with 12 bases between. Germline V lookup: CDR1 LGHNA, CDR2 YNFKEQ. This CDR3 comprises 14 residues. The CDR3 loop is CASSQDPRGREQFF. The CDR3 coding sequence is TGTGCCAGCAGCCAAGATCCGCGGGGGCGTGAGCAGTTCTTC.

A few counts support this clonotype. The chain carries TRBV4-1 and TRBJ2-7, with D perhaps TRBD2 (6 bases). V lost 1 base and J 2 bases, leaving 12 bases between the germline ends. This CDR3 has 15 residues. Germline V lookup: CDR1 MGHRA, CDR2 YSYEKL. The CDR3 here is CASSQGAGPTYEQYF. The CDR3 DNA reads as TGCGCCAGCAGCCAAGGGGCGGGACCAACCTACGAGCAGTACTTC.

This clonotype was recorded a few times. The V call is TRBV7-9, the J call TRBJ2-7, with 8 bases identical to TRBD2. Germline trimming cut 7 bases from V and 3 bases from J; bases unmatched to any gene: 5. This CDR3 has 13 residues. The germline gives CDR1 SEHNR, CDR2 FQNEAQ (reference sequence). The DNA for the CDR3 is TGTGCCAGCAAGGCTAGCGGGTACTACGAGCAGTACTTC. It specifies CASKASGYYEQYF. Full variable domain (rest looked up from reference TRBV7-9 and TRBJ2-7): DTGVSQNPRHKITKRGQNVTFRCDPISEHNRLYWYRQTLGQGPEFLTYFQNEAQLEKSRLLSDRFSAERPKGSFSTLEIQRTEQGDSAMYLCASKASGYYEQYFGPGTRLTVT.

The chain carries TRBV2 and TRBJ2-1; D is uncertain. The CDR3 contains 18 residues. Germline lookup yields CDR1 SNHLY and CDR2 FYNNEI. Trimming left V 2 bases short and J 7 bases short, with 24 bases between. The CDR3 nucleotides are TGTGCCAGCAGTGAAAGGGCCGGGTTCGAACCCCAGGTGAATGAGCAGTTCTTC. This codes for CASSERAGFEPQVNEQFF.

The chain uses TRBV25-1 and TRBJ2-5; 10 positions match TRBD1. Germline loops: CDR1 MGHDK, CDR2 SYGVNS. This CDR3 is 15 amino acids long. V shed 2 bases, J shed 4 bases, and the junction held 4 bases outside the gene matches. This chain's CDR3 is CASSERQGAGETQYF. DNA for the CDR3: TGTGCCAGCAGTGAACGACAGGGGGCAGGAGAGACCCAGTACTTC.

This clonotype was recorded a few times. V usage is TRBV25-1 and J usage is TRBJ2-4; 8 nucleotides agree with TRBD2. The germline V gene has CDR1 MGHDK and CDR2 SYGVNS. Germline trimming cut 7 bases from V and 13 bases from J; bases unmatched to any gene: 15. CDR3 length: 14 amino acids. The CDR3 region has the DNA TGTGCCAGCACCCCAGCGGGAGTTGTTTGGGAGCAGTACTTC. This sequence encodes CASTPAGVVWEQYF. The complete variable domain, with remaining parts taken from reference TRBV25-1 and TRBJ2-4, reads EADIYQTPRYLVIGTGKKITLECSQTMGHDKMYWYQQDPGMELHLIHYSYGVNSTEKGDLSSESTVSRIRTEHFPLTLESARPSHTSQYLCASTPAGVVWEQYFGAGTRLSVL.

This clonotype was recorded a few times. The chain carries TRBV6-1 and TRBJ2-3; 7 bases align to TRBD2. CDR1 and CDR2 (germline): MNHNS, SASEGT. The CDR3 sequence is 15 residues long. With V trimmed by 4 bases and J by 5 bases, 9 bases remained unmatched. The CDR3 protein is CASSVAGEVIDTQYF. CDR3 coding DNA: TGTGCCAGCAGTGTGGCGGGAGAAGTGATAGATACGCAGTATTTT.

There are a few counts of this clonotype. This chain connects TRBV27 to TRBJ2-5; D assignment may be TRBD1 or TRBD2 (5 bases each). The CDR3 extends over 15 amino acids. Germline CDR1 reads MNHEY; CDR2 reads SMNVEV (reference sequence). Trimming took 5 bases from V and 4 from J, leaving 17 bases between them. The CDR3 loop is CASSEGPGFPETQYF. The CDR3 coding sequence is TGTGCCAGCAGTGAGGGACCGGGGTTCCCAGAGACCCAGTACTTC.

V gene TRBV3-1 combines with J gene TRBJ2-5, with TRBD2 matching 7 bases. The CDR3 is 16 residues long. V shed 3 bases and J 1 base; nucleotides not matched to a gene: 8. CDR1 and CDR2 (germline): LGHDT, YNNKEL (reference sequence). DNA of the CDR3: TGTGCCAGCAGCCACGACGGACTAGAGCCCCAAGAGACCCAGTACTTC. As protein: CASSHDGLEPQETQYF.

The chain uses TRBV27 and TRBJ1-2; D not resolved. Germline-derived CDR1 and CDR2 are MNHEY and SMNVEV (reference sequence). V shed 5 bases and J shed 3 bases, with 22 bases lying between them. The CDR3 length is 17 residues. In DNA form, the CDR3 reads TGTGCCAGCAGTCCGACTATCCGGGCCCCCGGCGACTATGGCTACACCTTC. It codes for CASSPTIRAPGDYGYTF.

V is TRBV29-1 and J is TRBJ2-1, with D perhaps matching TRBD2 (5 bases). The last part of the DNA fits TRBJ2-7 better; the J call may be wrong. Per germline, CDR1 SQVTM and CDR2 ANQGSEA. This CDR3 contains 13 residues. The DNA of the CDR3 is TGCAGCGTCGAGACATCCGACTACAATGAGCAGTACTTC. This sequence encodes CSVETSDYNEQYF.

The genes are TRBV5-1 and TRBJ2-1; the match to TRBD2 covers 7 bases. Germline loops: CDR1 SGHRS, CDR2 YFSETQ. The CDR3 is 15 amino acids. The V gene end was trimmed by 0 bases and the J gene end by 6 bases; junction bases not matched to a gene: 6. CDR3 nucleotides: TGCGCCAGCAGCTTGGGACTAGCCGCCACCAATGAGCAGTTCTTC. It encodes CASSLGLAATNEQFF.

This clonotype was observed a handful of times. This chain joins TRBV4-1 and TRBJ1-2; 7 bases agree with TRBD1. The CDR3 is made up of 15 amino acids. From germline, CDR1 is MGHRA and CDR2 YSYEKL. V trimming: 4 bases; J trimming: 4 bases; junction bases outside the gene matches: 9. The CDR3, as DNA: TGCGCCAGCAGCCCTGATGAGGACAGGAGCTATGGCTACACCTTC. Its protein is CASSPDEDRSYGYTF.

V usage is TRBV6-1 and J usage is TRBJ1-1; D is undetermined. Germline V CDR1 and CDR2: MNHNS, SASEGT. This CDR3 is built from 11 residues. The V gene lost 8 bases and the J gene lost 0 bases, with 4 bases spanning the gap. CDR3 region: CASPMNTEAFF. DNA of the CDR3: TGTGCCAGCCCCATGAACACTGAAGCTTTCTTT.

This chain uses TRBV29-1 with TRBJ2-3; D is possibly TRBD1 (5 bases). Looked up from germline, CDR1 is SQVTM and CDR2 is ANQGSEA. Trimming shortened V by 3 bases and J by 4 bases, and 8 bases separated the two germline ends. The CDR3 covers 12 residues. The CDR3 protein is CSVEGRSDTQYF. CDR3 sequence (DNA): TGCAGCGTTGAGGGGCGATCAGATACGCAGTATTTT.

This clonotype occurred a few times. This chain uses TRBV29-1 with TRBJ2-1; a possible D gene is TRBD1 (6 bases). Per the germline V gene, CDR1 is SQVTM and CDR2 is ANQGSEA. V was trimmed by 6 bases and J by 0 bases, leaving 15 bases between them. The CDR3 is 15 amino acids. The CDR3 bases are TGCAGCGTAGGGGGTAGGGGGAGCTCCTACAATGAGCAGTTCTTC. It encodes CSVGGRGSSYNEQFF.

The V gene is TRBV25-1, the J gene TRBJ2-3; D may be TRBD1 or TRBD2 (6 bases each). The CDR3 has 18 residues. V lost 3 bases and J lost 0, with 19 bases in between. CDR1 MGHDK and CDR2 SYGVNS come from the germline V gene. CDR3 nucleotide sequence: TGTGCCAGCAGTGACCTCCCGGCGGGACACCTGAGCACAGATACGCAGTATTTT. It yields the protein CASSDLPAGHLSTDTQYF.

This clonotype was seen only a few times. The chain recombines TRBV9 with TRBJ2-7; TRBD2 matches 8 bases. The CDR3 is made up of 15 amino acids. The V gene's germline CDR1 is SGDLS and CDR2 YYNGEE. V dropped 0 bases and J dropped 3; count of bases not matched to a gene: 5. CDR3 protein: CASSVAAGAYYEQYF. The CDR3 DNA follows: TGTGCCAGCAGCGTAGCAGCGGGAGCCTACTACGAGCAGTACTTC.

The V call is TRBV18, the J call TRBJ2-3, with 11 bases fitting TRBD1. The CDR3 sequence is 15 residues long. Germline V gives CDR1 KGHSH, CDR2 LQKENI. V was clipped by 2 bases and J by 6 bases; unmatched bases: 4. DNA for the CDR3: TGTGCCAGCTCACCAGGACAGGGGGCCCAGGATACGCAGTATTTT. Amino acids: CASSPGQGAQDTQYF.

V usage is TRBV9 and J usage is TRBJ2-1; perhaps TRBD1 as D (6 bases). CDR1 is SGDLS and CDR2 is YYNGEE in the germline V gene. The CDR3 has 15 residues. The V end lost 4 bases, the J end lost 8 bases, and 19 bases lay between the germline ends. The CDR3 DNA sequence: TGTGCCAGCAGCCCACGGACCAGCAAGGGGGATGAGCAGTTCTTC. Translated: CASSPRTSKGDEQFF.

V gene TRBV4-3 combines with J gene TRBJ1-1; D not resolved. This CDR3 spans 15 amino acids. The V end lost 7 bases, the J end lost 7 bases, and 22 bases lay between the germline ends. Germline V gene lookup returns CDR1 LGHNA and CDR2 YSLEER. CDR3 sequence (DNA): TGCGCCAGCACCGCCAACGGTGTGGGAATCGATGAAGCTTTCTTT. Its protein product is CASTANGVGIDEAFF.

V and J are TRBV7-9 and TRBJ2-5; D is possibly TRBD2 (6 bases). The DNA end is more similar to TRBJ2-7, so the J call may be wrong. In germline, CDR1 is SEHNR, CDR2 FQNEAQ (reference sequence). The length of the CDR3 is 14 residues. CDR3 DNA sequence: TGTGCCAGCAGCCCCGCCAAGCGGGCTTACGAGCAGTACTTC. Encoded protein: CASSPAKRAYEQYF.

The rearrangement links TRBV4-3 to TRBJ2-3; weak D call: TRBD2 (6 bases). The CDR3 covers 18 residues. CDR1 is LGHNA and CDR2 is YSLEER in the germline V gene. V shed 2 bases and J shed 3 bases, with 21 bases lying between them. Written as DNA, the CDR3 is TGCGCCAGCAGCCAAAGAGGGGCGGGACCGGGGACTACAGATACGCAGTATTTT. Amino acids: CASSQRGAGPGTTDTQYF.

The chain carries TRBV27 and TRBJ2-4, with D possibly TRBD2 on 6 matching bases. The J call is doubtful: the DNA matches TRBJ2-7 better. The germline V gene has CDR1 MNHEY and CDR2 SMNVEV (reference sequence). The CDR3 extends over 16 amino acids. The CDR3 reads CASSLSGGIGYNEQYF. CDR3 nucleotides: TGTGCCAGCAGTTTATCGGGCGGGATAGGTTACAACGAGCAGTACTTC.

J is TRBJ1-4 and V is TRBV7-9; tentative D call: TRBD1 (6 bases). Germline assignment: CDR1 SEHNR and CDR2 FQNEAQ (reference sequence). The length of the CDR3 is 16 residues. With 7 bases removed from V and 2 bases from J, the gap between germline ends came to 17 bases. CDR3 coding DNA: TGTGCCAGCAACCGAGCGGGGGCGTTGACTAATGAAAAACTGTTTTTT. It specifies CASNRAGALTNEKLFF.

With regard to this clonotype: One junction end disagrees with the germline gene, perhaps due to a read error. The chain uses TRBV30 and TRBJ1-5, with D possibly being TRBD1 (6 bases). From germline, CDR1 is GTSNPN and CDR2 SVGIG (reference sequence). The CDR3 has 15 amino acids. The CDR3 spells CAWSRDTYSNQSQHF. Here the CDR3 DNA reads TGTGCCTGGAGTAGGGACACCTATAGCAATCAGTCCCAGCATTTT.

This clonotype occurred a few times. CDR3 region: CSARETLIAYNEQFF. The CDR3 bases are TGCAGTGCTAGGGAGACTCTAATCGCCTACAATGAGCAGTTCTTC. The V call is TRBV20-1, the J call TRBJ2-1; D is unclear. V lost 3 bases and J 2 bases, leaving 14 bases between the germline ends. Germline CDR1 reads DFQATT; CDR2 reads SNEGSKA (reference sequence). The CDR3 has 15 residues.

This clonotype was seen once. The J gene is TRBJ1-2, the V gene TRBV7-9, with a possible D match to TRBD1 (6 bases). V lost 5 bases, J lost 4 bases, and 17 bases lay in between. The CDR3 extends over 15 amino acids. Germline CDR1 is SEHNR and CDR2 is FQNEAQ (reference sequence). The CDR3 nucleotides are TGTGCCAGCAGCATACAGGGAGCTCAAGGCTATGGCTACACCTTC. Protein: CASSIQGAQGYGYTF.